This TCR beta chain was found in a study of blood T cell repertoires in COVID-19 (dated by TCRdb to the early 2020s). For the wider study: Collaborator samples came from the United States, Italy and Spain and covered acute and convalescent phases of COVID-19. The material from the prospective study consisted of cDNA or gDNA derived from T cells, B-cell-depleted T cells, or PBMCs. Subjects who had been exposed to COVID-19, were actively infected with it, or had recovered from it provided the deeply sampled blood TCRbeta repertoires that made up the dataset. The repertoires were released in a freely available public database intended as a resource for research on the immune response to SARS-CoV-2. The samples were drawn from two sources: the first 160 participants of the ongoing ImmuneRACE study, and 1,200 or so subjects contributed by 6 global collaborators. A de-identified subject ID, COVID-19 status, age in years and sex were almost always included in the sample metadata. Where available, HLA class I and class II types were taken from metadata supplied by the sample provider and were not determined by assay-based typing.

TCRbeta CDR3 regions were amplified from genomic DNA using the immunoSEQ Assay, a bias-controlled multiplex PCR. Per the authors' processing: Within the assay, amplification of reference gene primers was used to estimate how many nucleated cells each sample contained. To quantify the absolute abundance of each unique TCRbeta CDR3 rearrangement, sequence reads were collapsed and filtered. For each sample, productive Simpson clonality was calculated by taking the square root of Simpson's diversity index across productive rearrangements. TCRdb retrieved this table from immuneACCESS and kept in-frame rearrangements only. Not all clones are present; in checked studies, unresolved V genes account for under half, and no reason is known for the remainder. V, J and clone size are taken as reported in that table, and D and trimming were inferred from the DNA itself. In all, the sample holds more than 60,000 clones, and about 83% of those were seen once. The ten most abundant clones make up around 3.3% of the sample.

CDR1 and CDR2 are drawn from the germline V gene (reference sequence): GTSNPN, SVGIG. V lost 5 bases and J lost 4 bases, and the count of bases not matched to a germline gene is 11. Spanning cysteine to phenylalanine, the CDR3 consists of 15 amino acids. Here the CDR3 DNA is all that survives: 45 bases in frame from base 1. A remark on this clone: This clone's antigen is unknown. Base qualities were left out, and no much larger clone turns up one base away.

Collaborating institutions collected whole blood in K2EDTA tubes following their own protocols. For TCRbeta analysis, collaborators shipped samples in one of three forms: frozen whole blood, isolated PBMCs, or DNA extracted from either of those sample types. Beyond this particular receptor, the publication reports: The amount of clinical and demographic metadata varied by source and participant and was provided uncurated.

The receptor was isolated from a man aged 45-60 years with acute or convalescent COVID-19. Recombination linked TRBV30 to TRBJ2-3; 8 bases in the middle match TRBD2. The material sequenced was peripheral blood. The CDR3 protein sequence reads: CAWAPTGGPPDTQYF. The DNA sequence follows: TGTGCCTGGGCTCCCACGGGAGGGCCCCCAGATACGCAGTATTTT.